These T cell receptor beta chains were read from a single sample in a study of tissue T cells after allogeneic stem cell transplantation. Sequenced by immunoSEQ multiplex PCR; TCRdb stores in-frame clones only, minus some. The sample lists 5,000 to 6,500 clones; around three fifths were seen once. Sequenced material: duodenum tissue, taken at autopsy. All receptors derive from a woman between 18 and 50 years old with breast cancer. The CDR3 runs from the conserved cysteine through the conserved F or W. The D gene is left open where the match is weak. Not every row has a clone size; where given, it reads once, few, many or a size class.

TRBD2	NA	TRBJ2-3	TRBV24-1	TGTGCCACCAGTGATCGGGCTAGCGGCCTCTCCACAGATACGCAGTATTTT	CATSDRASGLSTDTQYF
TRBD1	NA	TRBJ2-7	TRBV4-3	TGCGCCAGCAGCCCAGATCGACAGGGGCACGAGCAGTACTTC	CASSPDRQGHEQYF
NA	NA	TRBJ1-2	TRBV19	TGTGCCAGTACGGGCCTGGACAGCTTTTATGGCTACACCTTC	CASTGLDSFYGYTF
NA	NA	TRBJ2-2	TRBV5-1	TGCGCCAGCAGCCCCCGGCTCCGGCCCGGGGAGCTGTTTTTT	CASSPRLRPGELFF
NA	NA	TRBJ2-2	TRBV30	TGTGCCTGGAGTCTAAGGACCGGACTTACGAACACCGGGGAGCTGTTTTTT	CAWSLRTGLTNTGELFF
TRBD1	few	TRBJ2-4	TRBV7-2	TGTGCCAGCAGCTCGGGGACAGCCCAAAACATTCAGTACTTC	CASSSGTAQNIQYF
NA	NA	TRBJ2-7	TRBV28	TGTGCCAGCAGACATAGCGGAACCTACGAGCAGTACTTC	CASRHSGTYEQYF
NA	few	TRBJ2-3	TRBV5-1	TGCGCCAGCAGCTTGGTTGAACCGGGGGATACGCAGTATTTT	CASSLVEPGDTQYF
NA	NA	TRBJ2-7	TRBV7-2	TGTGCCAGCAGCTTGAGGGGAGAGGGATCTTACGAGCAGTACTTC	CASSLRGEGSYEQYF
NA	NA	TRBJ1-1	TRBV6-5	TGTGCCAGCAGATACTTTGGGGTGGAGTACACTGAAGCTTTCTTT	CASRYFGVEYTEAFF
TRBD1	NA	TRBJ2-2	TRBV19	TGTGCCAGTAGTTGGCAGGGGGCAGGCGGGGAGCTGTTTTTT	CASSWQGAGGELFF
NA	NA	TRBJ2-1	TRBV11-1	TGTGCCAGCAGCTTAGCTCTCCCAGGAGACAATGAGCAGTTCTTC	CASSLALPGDNEQFF
NA	NA	TRBJ1-3	TRBV7-9	TGTGCCAGCAGCTTAGGGGGGGTCTCTGGAAACACCATATATTTT	CASSLGGVSGNTIYF
NA	few	TRBJ1-2	TRBV2	TGTGCCAGCACCCTGGGGGGGGATGGCTACACCTTC	CASTLGGDGYTF
NA	NA	TRBJ1-2	TRBV11-2	TGTGCCAGCAGCCCAAACAGAGAAGCTAACTATGGCTACACCTTC	CASSPNREANYGYTF
NA	few	TRBJ1-2	TRBV5-1	TGCGCCAGCAGCCAGTCTCCCGAGGATGGCTACACCTTC	CASSQSPEDGYTF
NA	NA	TRBJ2-3	TRBV7-2	TGTGCCAGCAGCCAGCGCTTCACAGATACGCAGTATTTT	CASSQRFTDTQYF
NA	NA	TRBJ2-1	TRBV15	TGTGCCACCAGCAGATTACTAAACAATGAGCAGTTCTTC	CATSRLLNNEQFF
NA	NA	TRBJ2-5	TRBV7-2	TGTGCCAGCAGCTTAGCTCGTTCAGAGACCCAGTACTTC	CASSLARSETQYF
TRBD1	NA	TRBJ2-5	TRBV25-1	TGTGCCAGCAGTGGCACAGGGGTTTGGGAGACCCAGTACTTC	CASSGTGVWETQYF
NA	NA	TRBJ1-1	TRBV5-1	TGCGCCAGCAGCTTGGGACCGACAAACACTGAAGCTTTCTTT	CASSLGPTNTEAFF
NA	NA	TRBJ1-1	TRBV20-1	TGCAGTGCCCCAAGGTCGGGTTCCGCTTTCTTT	CSAPRSGSAFF
NA	NA	TRBJ1-3	TRBV28	TGTGCCAGCAGTTTTAGTACGGCAGCGCTGTATTTT	CASSFSTAALYF
NA	NA	TRBJ2-7	TRBV12-3/TRBV12-4	TGTGCCAGCAGTTTCCTAGGGAGACTGCAGTACTTC	CASSFLGRLQYF
NA	NA	TRBJ2-2	TRBV4-1	TGCGCCAGCGCGCCCGGGTGGCGGGGGAACACCGGGGAGCTGTTTTTT	CASAPGWRGNTGELFF
NA	NA	TRBJ1-2	TRBV30	TGTGCCTGGAGTGTACGAGTTCATGATGGCTACACCTTC	CAWSVRVHDGYTF
TRBD2	NA	TRBJ2-3	TRBV19	TGTGCCAGTAGTATTGGACTAGCGGGTCTCACAGATACGCAGTATTTT	CASSIGLAGLTDTQYF
NA	NA	TRBJ2-1	TRBV6-4	TGTGCCAGCAGTGACTCGAGGATCTCCCCCCTCCAGTTCTTC	CASSDSRISPLQFF
NA	few	TRBJ1-2	TRBV12-3/TRBV12-4	TGTGCCAGCAGCCAGTCCTATAACTATGGCTACACCTTC	CASSQSYNYGYTF
TRBD2	NA	TRBJ2-2	TRBV2	TGTGCCAGCAGAGGACTAGCAAACACCGGGGAGCTGTTTTTT	CASRGLANTGELFF
NA	NA	TRBJ1-1	TRBV5-6	TGTGCCAGCAGCTTGGCTTTCGTGGGGACGAACACTGAAGCTTTCTTT	CASSLAFVGTNTEAFF
NA	NA	TRBJ2-1	TRBV27	TGTGCCAGCAGTTTTTGGGGGAGGTTGTACAATGAGCAGTTCTTC	CASSFWGRLYNEQFF
NA	NA	TRBJ1-1	TRBV14	TGTGCCAGCCCTAGACGCCTGAGGACTGAAGCTTTCTTT	CASPRRLRTEAFF
TRBD2	NA	TRBJ2-1	TRBV10-3	TGTGCCATCAGTCCGAGGGGGACTAGCGTAGATGAGCAGTTCTTC	CAISPRGTSVDEQFF
TRBD1	NA	TRBJ2-7	TRBV18	TGTGCCAGCTCACCACCAAGGAACACAGGGGGCTACGAGCAGTACTTC	CASSPPRNTGGYEQYF
TRBD2	NA	TRBJ2-1	TRBV7-3	TGTGCCAGCAGCGACGTGCGGGGGGCGGCCTACAATGAGCAGTTCTTC	CASSDVRGAAYNEQFF
TRBD2	NA	TRBJ2-1	TRBV27	TGTGCCAGCAGTTTAGGGTTAAGCGGGAGGGACAATGAGCAGTTCTTC	CASSLGLSGRDNEQFF
TRBD1	NA	TRBJ1-2	TRBV6-5	TGTGCCAGCAGGCCGACAGGGAACTATGGCTACACCTTC	CASRPTGNYGYTF
NA	NA	TRBJ2-7	TRBV5-5	TGTGCCAGCCGGGGACACCCCTACGAGCAGTACTTC	CASRGHPYEQYF
NA	NA	TRBJ2-1	TRBV11-3	TGTGCCAGCAGCTTAGACCGGGTCTCCTACAATGAGCAGTTCTTC	CASSLDRVSYNEQFF
NA	few	TRBJ2-5	TRBV5-6	TGTGCCAGCAGCTTGGTAGGCCAGGGGAGTTGGGAGACCCAGTACTTC	CASSLVGQGSWETQYF
NA	NA	TRBJ1-3	TRBV28	TGTGCCAGCAGTTTATCCGAGGGACTTGGGAACACCATATATTTT	CASSLSEGLGNTIYF
NA	NA	TRBJ2-5	TRBV29-1	TGCAGCGTTGCGCAGGCCCTCCAAGAGACCCAGTACTTC	CSVAQALQETQYF
TRBD1	NA	TRBJ2-1	TRBV6-5	TGTGCCAGCAGTTACTCTCCGACAGGGCATGAGCAGTTCTTC	CASSYSPTGHEQFF
TRBD1	NA	TRBJ1-6	TRBV7-2	TGTGCCAGCAGATTGACAGGGGGCGCCTATAATTCACCCCTCCACTTT	CASRLTGGAYNSPLHF
TRBD2	NA	TRBJ2-3	TRBV29-1	TGCAGCGTTGAACTGTGGCGGGGGGCTAGCACAGATACGCAGTATTTT	CSVELWRGASTDTQYF